This TCR beta chain appears in the sequencing data of a study of post-analysis software for immune sequencing data. As for the study in general: Relapsing-remitting, secondary progressive and progressive-relapsing forms of multiple sclerosis all featured among disease courses.

Prepared libraries of TCR beta cDNA carried unique molecular identifiers. About 540,000 cDNA molecules were obtained from around 1 to 9.1 million T cells. TCRdb redid the calling of the PCR reads with MiXCR, one entry per CDR3 protein. Of 450,000 to 700,000 distinct CDR3 sequences in the sample, roughly 46% were seen once. Regarding this clonotype: Its specificity is unknown.

Per germline, CDR1 SGHRS and CDR2 YFSETQ. The trim removed 4 bases at V and 6 bases at J, leaving 14 bases unmatched. The CDR3 is 16 residues long. Study-wide findings and caveats: Five TRBV segments, TRBV5-6, TRBV5-1 and TRBV20-1 among them, were found more frequent in patients than controls. By F measure, samples from a shared preparation batch strongly co-clustered. Compared with controls, patients showed significantly lower normalized Chao1 diversity.

This clonotype was sampled from a girl between 10 and 17 years old with multiple sclerosis. The sample consisted of blood. This sequence joins TRBV5-1 and TRBJ1-2; 8 bases are shared with TRBD1. In nucleotides, the CDR3 is TGCGCCAGCAGCAGTTTCGGACAGGGCAAGGTGAATGGCTACACCTTC. Translation: CASSSFGQGKVNGYTF. The variable domain in full, completed from reference TRBV5-1 and TRBJ1-2, reads KAGVTQTPRYLIKTRGQQVTLSCSPISGHRSVSWYQQTPGQGLQFLFEYFSETQRNKGNFPGRFSGRQFSNSRSEMNVSTLELGDSALYLCASSSFGQGKVNGYTFGSGTRLTVV.